A single sample gave rise to the 22 T cell receptor beta chains below, sequenced in a study of T cell changes during pregnancy in multiple sclerosis (dated by TCRdb to about 2019). The library was produced with the immunoSEQ multiplex PCR assay. The immuneACCESS repertoire file appears here via TCRdb, limited to in-frame rearrangements. These files lack a portion of the clones; in checked studies, under half of the deficit traces to unresolved V genes, and the cause of the others is not known. The sample profile shows 45,000 to 60,000 clones; around 92% of them were found once. The ten largest clones take up roughly 1.2% of the sample. Source: peripheral blood, taken after pregnancy. Receptors were obtained from a female donor in good health, enrolled as a control in a pregnancy study.

This sequence joins TRBV6-6 and TRBJ1-2, with D possibly matching TRBD1 (6 bases). The CDR3 length is 15 residues. Germline CDR1 and CDR2: MNHNY and SVGAGI (reference sequence). V gave up 4 bases and J gave up 4 bases, with 16 bases separating them. CDR3 bases: TGTGCCAGCAGTTTTTCGGCAGGGGTTACCTATGGCTACACCTTC. Its protein is CASSFSAGVTYGYTF.

V is TRBV20-1 and J is TRBJ2-1; D remains unclear. The CDR3 extends over 11 amino acids. The germline V gene has CDR1 DFQATT and CDR2 SNEGSKA (reference sequence). V lost 5 bases to trimming and J lost 3 bases, with 5 bases between them. Here the CDR3 DNA reads TGCAGTGCTGCCAGCTACAATGAGCAGTTCTTC. This codes for CSAASYNEQFF.

The chain employs TRBV18 and TRBJ1-1; no reliable D call. Germline V gene lookup returns CDR1 KGHSH and CDR2 LQKENI. Deletions cut 3 bases from V and 1 base from J, with 15 bases between. The CDR3 is made up of 16 amino acids. Here the CDR3 DNA reads TGTGCCAGCTCACCGATTCGGGGTGTGGGGAACACTGAAGCTTTCTTT. Protein product: CASSPIRGVGNTEAFF.

This rearrangement joins TRBV6-5 to TRBJ1-2; D is uncertain. Germline CDR1 and CDR2: MNHEY and SVGAGI. The CDR3 contains 15 residues. V was cut by 6 bases and J by 2 bases, with 16 bases left in between. The CDR3 reads CASSPRQRSNYGYTF. In DNA form, the CDR3 reads TGTGCCAGCAGCCCCAGGCAAAGATCGAACTATGGCTACACCTTC.

The chain has TRBV7-2 and TRBJ2-7; 9 bases line up with TRBD2. The germline CDR1 and CDR2 sequences are SGHTA and FQGNSA. The CDR3 loop spans 15 amino acids. V lost 4 bases to trimming and J lost 7 bases; unmatched junction nucleotides: 11. DNA of the CDR3: TGTGCCAGCAGCTACCAGGGACTAGCAGAGCGGGAGCAGTACTTC. Its translation: CASSYQGLAEREQYF.

The rearrangement joins TRBV5-4 to TRBJ2-2, with TRBD2 as a possible D gene (6 bases). V lost 0 bases, J lost 5 bases, and 14 bases lay in between. The CDR3 length is 16 residues. Germline V gives CDR1 SGHNT, CDR2 YYREEE (reference sequence). The CDR3: CASSLDLRERTGELFF. The CDR3 region has the DNA TGTGCCAGCAGCTTGGATCTCCGGGAGCGGACCGGGGAGCTGTTTTTT.

The CDR3 spells CASSSRAGGYTDTQYF. CDR3 DNA sequence: TGTGCCAGCAGCTCTAGAGCGGGGGGATACACAGATACGCAGTATTTT. V is TRBV7-2 and J is TRBJ2-3; TRBD2 agrees at 9 bases. CDR3 size: 16 residues. The germline CDR1 and CDR2 sequences are SGHTA and FQGNSA. V lost 4 bases, J lost 2 bases, and 7 bases stayed unmatched. Full variable domain (outside the CDR3, taken from reference TRBV7-2 and TRBJ2-3): GAGVSQSPSNKVTEKGKDVELRCDPISGHTALYWYRQSLGQGLEFLIYFQGNSAPDKSGLPSDRFSAERTGGSVSTLTIQRTQQEDSAVYLCASSSRAGGYTDTQYFGPGTRLTVL.

The V and J genes are TRBV19 and TRBJ1-6; TRBD1 might be the D (5 bases). The CDR3 is made up of 13 amino acids. Trimming removed 6 bases from V and 5 bases from J, with 8 bases in between. Looked up from germline, CDR1 is LNHDA and CDR2 is SQIVND (reference sequence). In nucleotides, the CDR3 is TGTGCCAGTAGACAGGTTGATAATTCACCCCTCCACTTT. It encodes CASRQVDNSPLHF. The whole variable domain, filled in from reference TRBV19 and TRBJ1-6, reads DGGITQSPKYLFRKEGQNVTLSCEQNLNHDAMYWYRQDPGQGLRLIYYSQIVNDFQKGDIAEGYSVSREKKESFPLTVTSAQKNPTAFYLCASRQVDNSPLHFGNGTRLTVT.

The chain employs TRBV11-3 and TRBJ2-3; TRBD2 matches 8 bases. The CDR3 contains 14 residues. Germline CDR1 and CDR2: SGHNT and YENEEA. The ends lost 4 bases at V and 1 base at J; junction bases unmatched: 1. For the CDR3, the DNA is TGTGCCAGCAGCTCGGGAGGGGGCACAGATACGCAGTATTTT. It yields the protein CASSSGGGTDTQYF.

This chain links TRBV7-2 with TRBJ2-7; weak D call: TRBD1 (6 bases). This CDR3 contains 12 residues. Germline V gene data show CDR1 as SGHTA and CDR2 as FQGNSA. Trimming removed 5 bases from V and 3 bases from J, with 8 bases in between. CDR3 coding DNA: TGTGCCAGCAGCATACAGGGCTACGAGCAGTACTTC. Translation: CASSIQGYEQYF.

The rearrangement links TRBV28 to TRBJ1-4, with D possibly matching TRBD1 (5 bases). The germline V and J ends were trimmed by 8 bases and 3 bases, with 13 bases remaining between them. The CDR3 totals 14 residues. Germline CDR1 is MDHEN and CDR2 is SYDVKM. DNA for the CDR3: TGTGCCAGCCTCCAGGCGGGGGCTAATGAAAAACTGTTTTTT. Protein product: CASLQAGANEKLFF.

The chain links TRBV5-8 to TRBJ2-7, with 8 bases fitting TRBD1. The length of the CDR3 is 14 residues. V lost 9 bases and J lost 1; bases outside the gene matches: 9. Germline loops: CDR1 SGHTS, CDR2 YDEGEE. The CDR3, as DNA: TGTGCCACCACCCACGGACAGGGATCCTACGAGCAGTACTTC. Its translation is CATTHGQGSYEQYF.

A word on this clone: Additional DNA sequences in this sample encode the identical CDR3. The V and J genes are TRBV5-1 and TRBJ2-3, with D tentatively TRBD1 (5 bases). The germline V gene has CDR1 SGHRS and CDR2 YFSETQ. The CDR3 has 13 amino acids. The ends were cut back, 3 bases at V and 3 bases at J, with 8 bases in the middle. CDR3 protein: CASSSQGTDTQYF. CDR3 DNA sequence: TGCGCCAGCAGCTCTCAGGGAACAGATACGCAGTATTTT.

The chain uses TRBV6-6 and TRBJ2-2; 7 bases are shared with TRBD1. The V gene's germline CDR1 is MNHNY and CDR2 SVGAGI (reference sequence). The CDR3 runs 16 residues. Trimming cost V 5 bases and J 1 base; bases outside gene matches: 7. This CDR3 is CASSPGQLMNTGELFF. Here the CDR3 DNA reads TGTGCCAGCAGTCCGGGACAGCTTATGAACACCGGGGAGCTGTTTTTT.

The chain combines TRBV27 with TRBJ1-1; the D is unclear. This CDR3 is built from 13 residues. Germline V gene data show CDR1 as MNHEY and CDR2 as SMNVEV (reference sequence). V was cut by 2 bases and J by 5 bases, with 9 bases left in between. The CDR3 sequence: CASSLEGRTEAFF. The CDR3 DNA reads TGTGCCAGCAGTTTAGAGGGTCGGACTGAAGCTTTCTTT.

This clone was picked up one time. The V call is TRBV18, the J call TRBJ1-2; TRBD1 agrees at 8 bases. CDR3 length equals 14 residues. Germline CDR1 KGHSH, CDR2 LQKENI. Unmatched junction bases numbered 2, after V lost 5 bases and J lost 0 bases. The CDR3 DNA follows: TGTGCCAGCTCATCGACAGGGGCTAACTATGGCTACACCTTC. Translating gives CASSSTGANYGYTF.

The sample holds one count of this clone. The chain joins TRBV2 to TRBJ2-1; possibly TRBD2 for D (6 bases). This CDR3 comprises 15 residues. The ends were cut back, 6 bases at V and 7 bases at J, with 19 bases in the middle. Looked up from germline, CDR1 is SNHLY and CDR2 is FYNNEI. CDR3 loop: CASRTAGTLRNEQFF. CDR3 DNA: TGTGCCAGCAGGACTGCCGGGACTCTGAGGAATGAGCAGTTCTTC.

This clone was recorded only once. The chain links TRBV30 to TRBJ1-1, with no clear D. V was cut by 2 bases and J by 0 bases, with 10 bases left in between. The CDR3 is made up of 14 amino acids. From germline, CDR1 is GTSNPN and CDR2 SVGIG (reference sequence). In DNA form, the CDR3 reads TGTGCCTGGAGTCTCAGGTCCCTGAACACTGAAGCTTTCTTT. Its protein is CAWSLRSLNTEAFF.

A note on this clone: At one end, the junction sequence differs from germline, possibly due to a read error. The rearrangement joins TRBV20-1 to TRBJ2-3; D perhaps matches TRBD2 (6 bases). The CDR3 has 11 residues. The germline V gene has CDR1 DFQATT and CDR2 SNEGSKA (reference sequence). The CDR3 is CSARVTPGLLF. In nucleotides, the CDR3 is TGCAGTGCTAGAGTCACTCCGGGACTCCTTTTT.

The chain joins TRBV4-3 to TRBJ2-7; TRBD2 agrees at 10 bases. V was pared by 1 base and J by 5 bases, with 8 bases of the junction left unmatched. Germline values: CDR1 LGHNA, CDR2 YSLEER. This CDR3 region has 16 residues. The CDR3 spells CASSQALAGVGDEQYF. Written as DNA, the CDR3 is TGCGCCAGCAGCCAAGCCCTAGCGGGAGTAGGGGACGAGCAGTACTTC.

This chain connects TRBV28 to TRBJ1-5, with D possibly matching TRBD1 (5 bases). The CDR3 consists of 15 residues. Trimming pared 2 bases from V and 0 bases from J, leaving 8 bases between. Germline CDR1 MDHEN, CDR2 SYDVKM. The CDR3 protein is CASSLMGGSNQPQHF. The CDR3 DNA is TGTGCCAGCAGTTTAATGGGGGGTAGCAATCAGCCCCAGCATTTT.

The chain couples TRBV29-1 to TRBJ2-2; 12 positions agree with TRBD2. CDR3 length: 14 residues. Looked up from germline, CDR1 is SQVTM and CDR2 is ANQGSEA. Trimming at V came to 6 bases and at J to 2 bases, leaving 1 base not matched to a gene. DNA of the CDR3: TGCAGCGTAGGACTAGCGGGAAACACCGGGGAGCTGTTTTTT. The encoded protein is CSVGLAGNTGELFF.